This T cell receptor beta chain appears in the sequencing data of a study of T cell repertoires in cytomegalovirus infection. Overall study: Researchers turned to recently identified HLA-C-restricted CMV epitopes as well as well-studied HLA-B-restricted ones. General study points: The study found HLA-C-restricted CMV-specific TCR beta clonotypes dominating the ex vivo response.

V lost 8 bases and J 7 bases, leaving 21 bases between the germline ends. The CDR3 covers 15 residues. Germline V lookup: CDR1 LNHDA, CDR2 SQIVND (reference sequence). TCRdb independently ran MiXCR on the reads; one entry per CDR3 protein. The sample includes hundreds of thousands of distinct CDR3 sequences, around 30% of them seen just once. For this clonotype: Its matching antigen is unknown.

The rearrangement joins TRBV19 to TRBJ2-1, with D unclear. The sample in question was cultured PBMCs, obtained from culture after CMV antigen stimulation. The source of this sequence is a human donor in good health (CMV status not recorded). Some clones in this sample may be carry-over from other donors' samples. CDR3 protein: CASGSVTNRINEQFF. The CDR3 DNA reads TGTGCCAGTGGTTCAGTGACAAACCGGATAAATGAGCAGTTCTTC. The full variable domain, rest sourced from reference TRBV19 and TRBJ2-1, is DGGITQSPKYLFRKEGQNVTLSCEQNLNHDAMYWYRQDPGQGLRLIYYSQIVNDFQKGDIAEGYSVSREKKESFPLTVTSAQKNPTAFYLCASGSVTNRINEQFFGPGTRLTVL.